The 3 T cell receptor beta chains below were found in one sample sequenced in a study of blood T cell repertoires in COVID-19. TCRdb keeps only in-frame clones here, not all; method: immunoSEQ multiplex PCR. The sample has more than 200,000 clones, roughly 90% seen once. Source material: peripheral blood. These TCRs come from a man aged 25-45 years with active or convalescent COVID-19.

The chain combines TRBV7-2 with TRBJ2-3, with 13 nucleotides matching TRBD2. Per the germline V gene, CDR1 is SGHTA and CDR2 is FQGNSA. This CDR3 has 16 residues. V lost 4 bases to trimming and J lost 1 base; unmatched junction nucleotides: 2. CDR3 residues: CASSSGTSGGTDTQYF. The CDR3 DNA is TGTGCCAGCAGCTCCGGGACTAGCGGGGGCACAGATACGCAGTATTTT.

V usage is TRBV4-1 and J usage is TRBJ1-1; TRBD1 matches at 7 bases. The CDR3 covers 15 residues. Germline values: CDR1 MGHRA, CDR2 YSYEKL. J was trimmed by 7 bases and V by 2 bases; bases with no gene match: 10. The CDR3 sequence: CASSQSWVNRGEAFF. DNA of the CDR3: TGCGCCAGCAGCCAATCTTGGGTAAACAGGGGTGAAGCTTTCTTT.

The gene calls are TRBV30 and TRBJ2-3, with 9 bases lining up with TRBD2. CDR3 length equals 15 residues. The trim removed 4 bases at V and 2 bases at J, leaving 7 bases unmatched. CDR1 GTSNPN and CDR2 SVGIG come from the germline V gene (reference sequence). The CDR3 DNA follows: TGTGCCTGGAATCGTATAGCGGGGGTCACAGATACGCAGTATTTT. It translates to CAWNRIAGVTDTQYF.